These T cell receptor beta chains were read from a single sample in a study of CD8 T cells in Susac syndrome. From the immunoSEQ multiplex PCR reads, TCRdb called clonotypes with MiXCR, one entry per CDR3 protein. The sample includes approximately 300,000 distinct CDR3 sequences, 75% to 90% of them seen just once. The sequenced material came from CD8+ T cells from PBMCs. These receptors came from a human donor with multiple sclerosis. Each CDR3 is given with its conserved first and last residue. D genes are given only for firm matches. Rows may omit the clone size; those that give it use once, few, many or a size class.

j_call,d_call,clone_size,v_call,cdr3_aa,cdr3_nt
TRBJ2-2,NA,NA,TRBV27,CASSVSSGELFF,TGTGCCAGCAGTGTAAGCTCCGGGGAGCTGTTTTTT
TRBJ1-1,NA,NA,TRBV11-1,CASSFPEGRMTEAFF,TGTGCCAGCAGCTTCCCCGAGGGGCGGATGACTGAAGCTTTCTTT
TRBJ1-2,NA,NA,TRBV6-5,CASRESGGYGYTF,TGTGCCAGCAGGGAAAGCGGGGGCTATGGCTACACCTTC
TRBJ2-3,NA,NA,TRBV19,CASSTGLRSSTDTQYF,TGTGCCAGTAGTACCGGACTTAGATCCTCCACAGATACGCAGTATTTT
TRBJ1-1,NA,NA,TRBV5-1,CATRGLNTEAFF,TGCGCCACACGCGGGCTGAACACTGAAGCTTTCTTT
TRBJ1-3,NA,NA,TRBV6-2/TRBV6-3,CASSVADSGNTIYF,TGTGCCAGCAGTGTGGCGGACTCTGGAAACACCATATATTTT
TRBJ2-5,NA,few,TRBV6-1,CASRTGGTQYF,TGTGCCAGCAGGACAGGCGGTACCCAGTACTTC
TRBJ1-2,NA,NA,TRBV20-1,CSARDGSWLYGYTF,TGCAGTGCTAGAGATGGGTCATGGCTCTATGGCTACACCTTC
TRBJ2-1,NA,NA,TRBV9,CASSNGARQYNEQFF,TGTGCCAGCAGCAACGGGGCACGGCAATACAATGAGCAGTTCTTC
TRBJ2-1,NA,NA,TRBV3-1,CASSLGTPDNEQFF,TGTGCCAGCAGCCTCGGGACTCCCGACAATGAGCAGTTCTTC
TRBJ2-7,NA,NA,TRBV25-1,CASSEVGTFIYEQYF,TGTGCCAGCAGTGAAGTGGGGACCTTCATCTACGAGCAGTACTTC
TRBJ2-7,TRBD1,NA,TRBV4-1,CASSYRQGLNSYEQYF,TGCGCCAGCAGCTACCGACAGGGGCTAAATTCCTACGAGCAGTACTTC
TRBJ2-2,NA,NA,TRBV5-6,CASSLFARSNTGELFF,TGTGCCAGCAGCTTGTTTGCGCGATCGAACACCGGGGAGCTGTTTTTT
TRBJ2-2,NA,NA,TRBV27,CASTYLNTGELFF,TGTGCCAGCACCTACCTGAACACCGGGGAGCTGTTTTTT
TRBJ1-1,NA,NA,TRBV5-6,CASSGLTRQDSDFF,TGTGCCAGCAGCGGACTGACAAGACAAGATAGTGATTTTTTT
TRBJ2-7,NA,NA,TRBV19,CASTLSQGGEQYF,TGTGCCAGTACCCTCTCACAGGGCGGGGAGCAGTACTTC
TRBJ1-2,TRBD1,NA,TRBV7-6,CASSVIGTGIYGYTF,TGTGCCAGCAGCGTAATAGGGACAGGGATCTATGGCTACACCTTC
TRBJ2-4,TRBD2,NA,TRBV20-1,CSASGLADLNQNIQYF,TGCAGTGCTAGTGGGCTAGCGGACCTAAATCAGAACATTCAGTACTTC
TRBJ2-7,NA,once,TRBV18,CASSPGGLEYEQYF,TGTGCCAGCTCACCGGGGGGACTCGAATACGAGCAGTACTTC
TRBJ2-7,TRBD2,NA,TRBV19,CASTPGLGYEQYF,TGTGCCAGTACCCCGGGACTAGGGTACGAGCAGTACTTC
TRBJ2-7,TRBD1,few,TRBV6-1,CASSGTGVTSEQYF,TGTGCCAGCAGCGGTACAGGGGTAACAAGCGAGCAGTACTTC
TRBJ2-3,NA,NA,TRBV7-9,CASSPPKGGDHTQYF,TGTGCCAGCAGCCCCCCTAAGGGGGGGGATCATACGCAGTATTTT
TRBJ2-1,NA,NA,TRBV24-1,CATSRPGENNEQFF,TGTGCCACCAGCCGCCCCGGGGAAAACAATGAGCAGTTCTTC
TRBJ2-3,NA,once,TRBV7-9,CASSSAGPLVTDTQYF,TGTGCCAGCAGCTCCGCGGGCCCGCTAGTCACAGATACGCAGTATTTT
TRBJ1-1,NA,NA,TRBV11-2,CASSLDSILNTEAFF,TGTGCCAGCAGCTTAGATTCCATCCTGAACACTGAAGCTTTCTTT
TRBJ2-3,NA,NA,TRBV6-6,CASSFLLLGLTDTQYF,TGTGCCAGCAGTTTTTTATTGCTAGGACTCACAGATACGCAGTATTTT
TRBJ1-1,TRBD1,NA,TRBV9,CASSPGTGFLTEAFF,TGTGCCAGCAGCCCGGGGACAGGTTTTCTCACTGAAGCTTTCTTT
TRBJ1-5,NA,once,TRBV20-1,CSVEVMSSNQPQHF,TGCAGTGTGGAGGTTATGAGTAGCAATCAGCCCCAGCATTTT
TRBJ2-7,TRBD1,NA,TRBV20-1,CSASTHVQDRGYEQYF,TGCAGTGCTAGTACTCACGTGCAGGACAGGGGCTACGAGCAGTACTTC
TRBJ2-1,NA,once,TRBV4-2,CASSQVVAGEQFF,TGTGCCAGCAGCCAAGTGGTAGCCGGTGAGCAGTTCTTC
TRBJ2-3,NA,NA,TRBV12-3/TRBV12-4,CASSFRATDTQYF,TGTGCCAGCAGTTTTCGGGCTACAGATACGCAGTATTTT
TRBJ2-3,TRBD2,NA,TRBV29-1,CSVEGREGLEYF,TGCAGCGTTGAAGGGCGGGAGGGCCTCGAGTATTTT
TRBJ2-7,NA,few,TRBV6-2/TRBV6-3,CAISGLYEQYF,TGTGCCATCTCTGGGCTCTACGAGCAGTACTTC
TRBJ1-4,NA,NA,TRBV7-6,CASSFASELFF,TGTGCCAGCAGCTTTGCCTCGGAACTGTTTTTT
TRBJ2-1,NA,NA,TRBV23-1,CASRPNGGLYYNEQFF,TGCGCCAGCAGACCCAACGGGGGGCTCTACTACAATGAGCAGTTCTTC
TRBJ2-1,NA,NA,TRBV19,CASNHWGDEQFF,TGTGCCAGTAACCATTGGGGGGATGAGCAGTTCTTC
TRBJ2-1,NA,NA,TRBV20-1,CSARRRASYNEQFF,TGCAGTGCTAGGCGCCGGGCGAGCTACAATGAGCAGTTCTTC
TRBJ1-6,NA,NA,TRBV4-3,CASSQDPTGRWGNSPLHF,TGCGCCAGCAGCCAAGATCCCACGGGGCGGTGGGGGAATTCACCCCTCCACTTT
TRBJ2-1,TRBD2,NA,TRBV29-1,CSGLAGGNEQFF,TGCAGCGGACTAGCGGGAGGAAATGAGCAGTTCTTC
TRBJ1-1,NA,NA,TRBV30,CAWSVKTGTEAFF,TGTGCCTGGAGTGTGAAGACGGGGACTGAAGCTTTCTTT
TRBJ2-3,NA,NA,TRBV11-2,CASSPDVGADTQYF,TGTGCCAGCAGTCCCGACGTCGGGGCAGATACGCAGTATTTT
TRBJ1-6,NA,NA,TRBV27,CASSFQGFNSPLHF,TGTGCCAGCAGTTTTCAGGGGTTTAATTCACCCCTCCACTTT
TRBJ1-1,NA,few,TRBV5-4,CASSFGEGTEAFF,TGTGCCAGCAGCTTCGGTGAGGGGACTGAAGCTTTCTTT
TRBJ2-3,TRBD2,few,TRBV4-2,CASSQDAGGEGTDTQYF,TGTGCCAGCAGCCAAGATGCGGGAGGAGAGGGCACAGATACGCAGTATTTT
TRBJ2-2,NA,NA,TRBV6-1,CASSLNIRGSAGELFF,TGTGCCAGCAGCCTAAATATTAGGGGGTCGGCCGGGGAGCTGTTTTTT
TRBJ1-1,NA,NA,TRBV6-2/TRBV6-3,CASTPLWSGTEAFF,TGTGCCAGCACCCCGTTGTGGAGTGGCACTGAAGCTTTCTTT
TRBJ1-5,NA,NA,TRBV19,CASSILDFSNQPQHF,TGTGCCAGTAGTATCCTGGACTTCAGCAATCAGCCCCAGCATTTT
TRBJ2-1,NA,NA,TRBV29-1,CSVFIRLNEQFF,TGCAGCGTTTTCATACGGCTCAATGAGCAGTTCTTC